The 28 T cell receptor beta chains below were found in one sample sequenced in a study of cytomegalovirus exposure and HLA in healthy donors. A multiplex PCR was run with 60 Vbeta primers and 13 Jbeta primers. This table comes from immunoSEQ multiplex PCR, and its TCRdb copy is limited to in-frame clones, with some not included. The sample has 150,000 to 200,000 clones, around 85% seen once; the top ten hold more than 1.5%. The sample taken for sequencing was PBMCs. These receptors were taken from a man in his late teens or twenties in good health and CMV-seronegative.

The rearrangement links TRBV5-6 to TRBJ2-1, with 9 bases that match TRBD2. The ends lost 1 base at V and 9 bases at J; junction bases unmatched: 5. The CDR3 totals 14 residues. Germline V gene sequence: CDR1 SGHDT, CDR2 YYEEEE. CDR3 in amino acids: CASSLLAGVGEQFF. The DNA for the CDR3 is TGTGCCAGCAGCTTGTTAGCGGGAGTTGGTGAGCAGTTCTTC.

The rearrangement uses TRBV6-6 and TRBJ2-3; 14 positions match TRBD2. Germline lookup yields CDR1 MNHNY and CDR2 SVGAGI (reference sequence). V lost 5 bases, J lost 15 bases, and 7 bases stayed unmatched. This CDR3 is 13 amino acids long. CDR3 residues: CASSPPGLAGVYF. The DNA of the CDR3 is TGTGCCAGCAGTCCGCCGGGACTAGCGGGGGTTTATTTT.

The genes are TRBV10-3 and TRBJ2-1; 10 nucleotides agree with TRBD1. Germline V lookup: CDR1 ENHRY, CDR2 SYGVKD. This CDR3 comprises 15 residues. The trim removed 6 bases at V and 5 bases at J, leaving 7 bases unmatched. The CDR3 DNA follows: TGTGCCATCAGGGGACAGGGGACAGGAGACAATGAGCAGTTCTTC. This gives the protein CAIRGQGTGDNEQFF.

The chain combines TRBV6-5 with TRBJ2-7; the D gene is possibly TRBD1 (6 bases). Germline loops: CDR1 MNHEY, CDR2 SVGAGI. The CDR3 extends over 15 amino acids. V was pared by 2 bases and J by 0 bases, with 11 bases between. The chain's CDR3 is CASSYRHRASYEQYF. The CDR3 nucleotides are TGTGCCAGCAGTTACCGCCACAGGGCCTCCTACGAGCAGTACTTC.

Here the CDR3 reads CASSLTGQMGGYTF. DNA of the CDR3: TGTGCCAGCAGCCTAACGGGACAGATGGGTGGCTACACCTTC. This chain joins TRBV7-2 and TRBJ1-2, with 7 bases identical to TRBD1. The CDR3 runs 14 residues. The ends lost 5 bases at V and 7 bases at J; junction bases unmatched: 10. Germline-derived CDR1 and CDR2 are SGHTA and FQGNSA. The entire variable domain, with the rest obtained from reference TRBV7-2 and TRBJ1-2, is as follows: GAGVSQSPSNKVTEKGKDVELRCDPISGHTALYWYRQSLGQGLEFLIYFQGNSAPDKSGLPSDRFSAERTGGSVSTLTIQRTQQEDSAVYLCASSLTGQMGGYTFGSGTRLTVV.

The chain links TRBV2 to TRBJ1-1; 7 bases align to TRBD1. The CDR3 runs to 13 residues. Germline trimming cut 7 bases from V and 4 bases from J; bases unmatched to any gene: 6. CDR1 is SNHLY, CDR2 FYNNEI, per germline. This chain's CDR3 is CASITYRGTEAFF. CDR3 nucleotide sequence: TGTGCCAGCATAACTTACAGGGGCACTGAAGCTTTCTTT.

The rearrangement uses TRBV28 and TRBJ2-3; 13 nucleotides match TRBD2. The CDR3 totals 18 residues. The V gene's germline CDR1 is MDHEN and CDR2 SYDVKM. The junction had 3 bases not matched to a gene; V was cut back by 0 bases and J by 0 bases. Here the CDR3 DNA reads TGTGCCAGCAGTTTATGGGGACTAGCGGGGCGTAGCACAGATACGCAGTATTTT. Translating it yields CASSLWGLAGRSTDTQYF. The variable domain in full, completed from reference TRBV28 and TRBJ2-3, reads DVKVTQSSRYLVKRTGEKVFLECVQDMDHENMFWYRQDPGLGLRLIYFSYDVKMKEKGDIPEGYSVSREKKERFSLILESASTNQTSMYLCASSLWGLAGRSTDTQYFGPGTRLTVL.

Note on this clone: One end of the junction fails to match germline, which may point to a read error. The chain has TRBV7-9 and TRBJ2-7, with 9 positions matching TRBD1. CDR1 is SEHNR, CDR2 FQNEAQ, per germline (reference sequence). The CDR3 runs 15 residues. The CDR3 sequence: CSSSLDRGSSYEQYF. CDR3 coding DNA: TGTTCCAGCAGCTTAGACAGGGGGAGTTCTTACGAGCAGTACTTC.

DNA for the CDR3: TGTGCCAGCCGACCGGGACAGGGGGCTGAAAAACTGTTTTTT. It specifies CASRPGQGAEKLFF. The V call is TRBV10-3, the J call TRBJ1-4; TRBD1 aligns across 12 bases. Germline CDR1 reads ENHRY; CDR2 reads SYGVKD. J was trimmed by 7 bases and V by 10 bases; bases with no gene match: 7. The CDR3 extends over 14 amino acids.

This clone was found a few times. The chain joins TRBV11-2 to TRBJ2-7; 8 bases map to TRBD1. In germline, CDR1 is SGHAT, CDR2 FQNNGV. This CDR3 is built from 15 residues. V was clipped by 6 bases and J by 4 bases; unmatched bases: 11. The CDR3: CASSKGQERVYEQYF. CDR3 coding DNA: TGTGCCAGCAGTAAGGGACAGGAAAGGGTTTACGAGCAGTACTTC.

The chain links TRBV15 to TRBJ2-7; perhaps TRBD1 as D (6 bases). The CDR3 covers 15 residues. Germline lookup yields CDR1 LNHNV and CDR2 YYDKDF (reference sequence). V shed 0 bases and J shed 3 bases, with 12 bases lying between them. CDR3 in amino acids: CATSRDRDKGYEQYF. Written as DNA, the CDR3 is TGTGCCACCAGCAGAGACCGGGACAAGGGCTACGAGCAGTACTTC.

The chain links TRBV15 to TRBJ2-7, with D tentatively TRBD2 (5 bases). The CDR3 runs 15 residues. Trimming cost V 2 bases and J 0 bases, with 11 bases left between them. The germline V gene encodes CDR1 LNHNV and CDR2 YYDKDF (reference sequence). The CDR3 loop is CATSRSLSGSYEQYF. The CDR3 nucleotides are TGTGCCACCAGCAGATCCCTGAGCGGCTCCTACGAGCAGTACTTC. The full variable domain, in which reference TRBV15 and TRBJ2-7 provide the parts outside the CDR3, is DAMVIQNPRYQVTQFGKPVTLSCSQTLNHNVMYWYQQKSSQAPKLLFHYYDKDFNNEADTPDNFQSRRPNTSFCFLDIRSPGLGDTAMYLCATSRSLSGSYEQYFGPGTRLTVT.

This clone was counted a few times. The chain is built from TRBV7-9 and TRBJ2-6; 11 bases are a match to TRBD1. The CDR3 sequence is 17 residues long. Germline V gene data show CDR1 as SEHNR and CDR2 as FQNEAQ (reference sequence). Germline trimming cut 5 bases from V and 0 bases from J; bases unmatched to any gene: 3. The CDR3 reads CASSAGTGGSGANVLTF. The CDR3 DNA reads TGTGCCAGCAGCGCCGGGACAGGGGGCTCTGGGGCCAACGTCCTGACTTTC. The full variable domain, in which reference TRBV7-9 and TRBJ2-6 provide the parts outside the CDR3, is DTGVSQNPRHKITKRGQNVTFRCDPISEHNRLYWYRQTLGQGPEFLTYFQNEAQLEKSRLLSDRFSAERPKGSFSTLEIQRTEQGDSAMYLCASSAGTGGSGANVLTFGAGSRLTVL.

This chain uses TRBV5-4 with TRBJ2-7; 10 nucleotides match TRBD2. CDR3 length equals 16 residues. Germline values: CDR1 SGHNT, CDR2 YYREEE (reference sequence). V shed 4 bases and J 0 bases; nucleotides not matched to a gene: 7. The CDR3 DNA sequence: TGTGCCAGCAGCCAAGATTGGACTAGCGGCTCCTACGAGCAGTACTTC. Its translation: CASSQDWTSGSYEQYF.

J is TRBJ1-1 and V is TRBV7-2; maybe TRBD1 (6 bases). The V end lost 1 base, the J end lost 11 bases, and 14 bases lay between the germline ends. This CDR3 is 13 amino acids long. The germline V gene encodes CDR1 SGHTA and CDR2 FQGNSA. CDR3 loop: CASSLEGGGSAFF. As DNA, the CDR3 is TGTGCCAGCAGCTTAGAAGGGGGGGGGTCGGCTTTCTTT.

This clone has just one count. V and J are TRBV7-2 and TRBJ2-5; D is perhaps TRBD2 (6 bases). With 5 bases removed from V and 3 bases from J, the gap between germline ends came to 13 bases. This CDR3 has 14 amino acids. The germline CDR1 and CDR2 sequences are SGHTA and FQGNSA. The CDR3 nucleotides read TGTGCCAGCAGCCGCCGCTCTAGCGAAGAGACCCAGTACTTC. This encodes CASSRRSSEETQYF.

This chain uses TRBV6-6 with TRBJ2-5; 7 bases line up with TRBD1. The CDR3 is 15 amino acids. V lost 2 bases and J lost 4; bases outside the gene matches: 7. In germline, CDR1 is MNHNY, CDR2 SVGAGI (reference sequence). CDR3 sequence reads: CASSYASNRGETQYF. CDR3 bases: TGTGCCAGCAGTTACGCGAGTAACAGGGGAGAGACCCAGTACTTC.

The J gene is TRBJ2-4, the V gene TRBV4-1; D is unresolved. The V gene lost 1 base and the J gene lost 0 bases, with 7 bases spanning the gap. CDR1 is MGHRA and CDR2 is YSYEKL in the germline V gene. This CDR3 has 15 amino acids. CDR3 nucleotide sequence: TGCGCCAGCAGCCAAGCAGTCAGAGCCAAAAACATTCAGTACTTC. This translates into CASSQAVRAKNIQYF.

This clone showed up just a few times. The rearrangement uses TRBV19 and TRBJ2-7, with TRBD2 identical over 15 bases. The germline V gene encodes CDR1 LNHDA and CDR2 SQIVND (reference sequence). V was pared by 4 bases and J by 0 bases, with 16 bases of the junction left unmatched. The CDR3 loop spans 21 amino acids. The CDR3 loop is CASSKSGASGTSGRTSYEQYF. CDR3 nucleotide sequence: TGTGCCAGTAGTAAATCCGGGGCCTCAGGGACTAGCGGGAGGACCTCCTACGAGCAGTACTTC.

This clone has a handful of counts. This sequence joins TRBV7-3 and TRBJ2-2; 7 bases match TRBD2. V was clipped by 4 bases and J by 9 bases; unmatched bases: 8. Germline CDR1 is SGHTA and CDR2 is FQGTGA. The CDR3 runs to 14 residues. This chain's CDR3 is CASSSAGSGRELFF. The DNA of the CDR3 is TGTGCCAGCAGCTCCGCCGGGAGCGGGAGGGAGCTGTTTTTT.

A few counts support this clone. CDR3 sequence: CASSSGQFIGYTF. The CDR3 DNA follows: TGTGCCAGTAGTAGCGGGCAGTTTATAGGCTACACCTTC. The J gene is TRBJ1-2, the V gene TRBV19; no clear D gene. Germline CDR1 LNHDA, CDR2 SQIVND (reference sequence). V lost 4 bases to trimming and J lost 8 bases, with 14 bases between them. CDR3 size: 13 residues.

The CDR3 protein is CASSLGTGVPTEAFF. CDR3 coding DNA: TGTGCCAGCAGCTTAGGTACAGGGGTTCCGACTGAAGCTTTCTTT. This chain links TRBV7-9 with TRBJ1-1; 7 nucleotides line up with TRBD1. The germline CDR1 and CDR2 sequences are SEHNR and FQNEAQ (reference sequence). The trim removed 1 base at V and 5 bases at J, leaving 7 bases unmatched. The CDR3 sequence is 15 residues long.

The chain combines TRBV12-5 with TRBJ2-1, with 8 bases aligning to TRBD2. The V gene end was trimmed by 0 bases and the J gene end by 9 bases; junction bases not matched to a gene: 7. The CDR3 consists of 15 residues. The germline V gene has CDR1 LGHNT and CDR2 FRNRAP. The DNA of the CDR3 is TGTGCTAGTGGTTTGGTACCCCTAGCGGGCAGTGAGCAGTTCTTC. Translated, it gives CASGLVPLAGSEQFF.

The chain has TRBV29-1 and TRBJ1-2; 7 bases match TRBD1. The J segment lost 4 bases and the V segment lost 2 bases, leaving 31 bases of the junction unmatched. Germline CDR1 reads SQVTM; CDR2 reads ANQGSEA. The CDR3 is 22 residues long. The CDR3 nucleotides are TGCAGCGTTGAATGGCCCCCTCGGGGACAGCAAATCTCCTTAGAAGGTCTCTATGGCTACACCTTC. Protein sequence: CSVEWPPRGQQISLEGLYGYTF.

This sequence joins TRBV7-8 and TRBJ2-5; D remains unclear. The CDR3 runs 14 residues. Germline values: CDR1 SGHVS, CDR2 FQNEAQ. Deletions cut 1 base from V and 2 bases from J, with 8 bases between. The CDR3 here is CASSLERLQETQYF. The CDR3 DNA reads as TGTGCCAGCAGCTTAGAAAGACTGCAAGAGACCCAGTACTTC.

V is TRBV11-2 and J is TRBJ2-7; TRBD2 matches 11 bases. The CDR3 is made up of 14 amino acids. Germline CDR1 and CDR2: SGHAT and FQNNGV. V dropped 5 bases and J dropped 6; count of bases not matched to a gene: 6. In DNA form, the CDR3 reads TGTGCCAGCAGCGCACTAGCGGGAGTGCTCGAGCAGTACTTC. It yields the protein CASSALAGVLEQYF.

The CDR3 spells CASSIRQGASYNEQFF. CDR3 DNA sequence: TGTGCCAGTAGTATCCGACAGGGGGCCTCCTACAATGAGCAGTTCTTC. The V gene is TRBV19, the J gene TRBJ2-1, with TRBD1 identical over 10 bases. Germline CDR1 and CDR2: LNHDA and SQIVND (reference sequence). The length of the CDR3 is 16 residues. With 3 bases clipped from V and 0 bases from J, the junction kept 2 bases outside the gene matches. Supplemented by reference TRBV19 and TRBJ2-1, the full variable domain reads DGGITQSPKYLFRKEGQNVTLSCEQNLNHDAMYWYRQDPGQGLRLIYYSQIVNDFQKGDIAEGYSVSREKKESFPLTVTSAQKNPTAFYLCASSIRQGASYNEQFFGPGTRLTVL.

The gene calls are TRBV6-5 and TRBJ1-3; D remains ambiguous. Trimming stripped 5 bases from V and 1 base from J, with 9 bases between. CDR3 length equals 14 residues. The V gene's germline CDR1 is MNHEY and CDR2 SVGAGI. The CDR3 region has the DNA TGTGCCAGCAGTACAGCACTGTCTGGAAACACCATATATTTT. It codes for CASSTALSGNTIYF.